Listed below are T cell receptor beta chains from one sample, sequenced in a study of T cells after yellow fever vaccination. Using its own MiXCR run on the 5' RACE reads, TCRdb lists one record per CDR3 protein. The top ten hold approximately 0.99% of the sample, which has roughly 240,000 distinct CDR3 sequences, roughly 6.8% seen once. Sequences were derived from CD4+ T cells sorted from PBMCs, sampled on the day of the yellow fever booster vaccination. The receptor set was obtained from a man aged 25-40 years who received the YFV17D yellow fever vaccine. Each CDR3 is given with its conserved first and last residue. Fields, in order: V gene, clone size, D gene, J gene, CDR3 protein, CDR3 DNA. D genes are given only for firm matches. The size entry is marked missing in some rows and otherwise reads once, few, many or a size class.

V gene: TRBV7-2
clone size: few
D gene: .
J gene: TRBJ1-2
CDR3 protein: CASSFKSTGGGYGYTF
CDR3 DNA: TGTGCCAGCAGCTTTAAGTCGACGGGGGGAGGCTATGGCTACACCTTC

V gene: TRBV12-3/TRBV12-4
clone size: few
D gene: .
J gene: TRBJ2-3
CDR3 protein: CASSLWGGSTDTQYF
CDR3 DNA: TGTGCCAGCAGCCTGTGGGGGGGCAGCACAGATACGCAGTATTTT

V gene: TRBV4-3
clone size: few
D gene: .
J gene: TRBJ1-2
CDR3 protein: CASSQDARDNYGYTF
CDR3 DNA: TGCGCCAGCAGCCAAGATGCCCGGGACAACTATGGCTACACCTTC

V gene: TRBV19
clone size: few
D gene: .
J gene: TRBJ2-1
CDR3 protein: CASRASGAGYNEQFF
CDR3 DNA: TGTGCCAGTAGAGCTTCAGGGGCTGGCTACAATGAGCAGTTCTTC

V gene: TRBV10-3
clone size: .
D gene: .
J gene: TRBJ2-7
CDR3 protein: CAISVGGEQYF
CDR3 DNA: TGTGCCATCAGTGTGGGTGGCGAGCAGTACTTC

V gene: TRBV29-1
clone size: few
D gene: .
J gene: TRBJ2-1
CDR3 protein: CSTPRGGGTLEQFF
CDR3 DNA: TGCAGCACCCCACGGGGAGGTGGAACTCTGGAGCAGTTCTTC

V gene: TRBV5-1
clone size: many
D gene: TRBD2
J gene: TRBJ2-5
CDR3 protein: CASSLVLAGNQETQYF
CDR3 DNA: TGCGCCAGCAGCTTGGTCCTAGCGGGGAACCAAGAGACCCAGTACTTC

V gene: TRBV12-5
clone size: many
D gene: .
J gene: TRBJ2-3
CDR3 protein: CASGLEGTGTQYF
CDR3 DNA: TGTGCTAGTGGTTTGGAAGGAACCGGTACGCAGTATTTT

V gene: TRBV28
clone size: many
D gene: .
J gene: TRBJ2-7
CDR3 protein: CASSYPSVVLEQYF
CDR3 DNA: TGTGCCAGCAGTTACCCTAGCGTGGTCTTAGAGCAGTACTTC

V gene: TRBV23-1
clone size: few
D gene: .
J gene: TRBJ2-1
CDR3 protein: CASSPYLAWNEQFF
CDR3 DNA: TGCGCCAGCAGTCCCTACCTAGCGTGGAATGAGCAGTTCTTC

V gene: TRBV6-2/TRBV6-3
clone size: .
D gene: TRBD2
J gene: TRBJ2-1
CDR3 protein: CASFRSGTDNEQFF
CDR3 DNA: TGTGCCAGCTTTCGTAGCGGGACCGACAATGAGCAGTTCTTC

V gene: TRBV9
clone size: many
D gene: .
J gene: TRBJ2-1
CDR3 protein: CASSVRELKLSSYNEQFF
CDR3 DNA: TGTGCCAGCAGCGTACGAGAGCTAAAATTAAGCTCCTACAATGAGCAGTTCTTC

V gene: TRBV20-1
clone size: many
D gene: TRBD1
J gene: TRBJ2-7
CDR3 protein: CSASRDRGADPYF
CDR3 DNA: TGCAGTGCTAGCCGGGACAGGGGAGCCGATCCGTACTTC

V gene: TRBV7-9
clone size: many
D gene: .
J gene: TRBJ1-1
CDR3 protein: CASSLMGTEAFF
CDR3 DNA: TGTGCCAGCAGCTTAATGGGAACTGAAGCTTTCTTT

V gene: TRBV27
clone size: .
D gene: .
J gene: TRBJ2-3
CDR3 protein: CASRVKGLAITDTQYF
CDR3 DNA: TGTGCCAGCAGAGTAAAGGGGCTAGCTATCACAGATACGCAGTATTTT

V gene: TRBV30
clone size: many
D gene: .
J gene: TRBJ2-2
CDR3 protein: CAWGSSGVHTGELFF
CDR3 DNA: TGTGCCTGGGGGTCATCGGGGGTACACACCGGGGAGCTGTTTTTT

V gene: TRBV29-1
clone size: .
D gene: .
J gene: TRBJ2-1
CDR3 protein: CSVERSSRGNEQFF
CDR3 DNA: TGCAGCGTTGAAAGGTCTAGCAGGGGCAATGAGCAGTTCTTC

V gene: TRBV11-2
clone size: many
D gene: .
J gene: TRBJ2-5
CDR3 protein: CASSWGRETQYF
CDR3 DNA: TGTGCCAGCAGCTGGGGGAGGGAGACCCAGTACTTC

V gene: TRBV14
clone size: many
D gene: TRBD2
J gene: TRBJ2-2
CDR3 protein: CASSQPVLAGDPGELFF
CDR3 DNA: TGTGCCAGCAGCCAGCCAGTCCTAGCGGGAGATCCCGGGGAGCTGTTTTTT

V gene: TRBV28
clone size: many
D gene: TRBD1
J gene: TRBJ2-1
CDR3 protein: CAGLGQGRNEQFF
CDR3 DNA: TGTGCCGGCTTGGGACAGGGACGAAATGAGCAGTTCTTC

V gene: TRBV20-1
clone size: few
D gene: .
J gene: TRBJ1-4
CDR3 protein: CSAGEGRIGEKLFF
CDR3 DNA: TGCAGTGCTGGCGAGGGACGGATTGGTGAAAAACTGTTTTTT

V gene: TRBV5-1
clone size: few
D gene: TRBD2
J gene: TRBJ2-1
CDR3 protein: CASSATSGRIASYNEQFF
CDR3 DNA: TGCGCCAGCAGCGCGACTAGCGGGAGAATAGCGTCCTACAATGAGCAGTTCTTC

V gene: TRBV5-1
clone size: few
D gene: .
J gene: TRBJ2-5
CDR3 protein: CASSFRGDRGETQYF
CDR3 DNA: TGCGCCAGCAGCTTTCGCGGGGACCGGGGGGAGACCCAGTACTTC

V gene: TRBV20-1
clone size: .
D gene: .
J gene: TRBJ2-7
CDR3 protein: CSARDKGGDRGTSGKIYEQYF
CDR3 DNA: TGCAGTGCTAGAGATAAGGGCGGGGACAGGGGCACTAGCGGGAAAATCTACGAGCAGTACTTC

V gene: TRBV15
clone size: few
D gene: .
J gene: TRBJ1-2
CDR3 protein: CATSRDVGGYTF
CDR3 DNA: TGTGCCACCAGCAGAGATGTAGGAGGCTACACCTTC

V gene: TRBV7-2
clone size: many
D gene: .
J gene: TRBJ2-7
CDR3 protein: CASSSKYEQYF
CDR3 DNA: TGTGCCAGCAGCTCAAAGTACGAGCAGTACTTC

V gene: TRBV18
clone size: .
D gene: .
J gene: TRBJ2-1
CDR3 protein: CASSPQHSNNEQFF
CDR3 DNA: TGTGCCAGCTCACCACAGCACAGTAACAATGAGCAGTTCTTC

V gene: TRBV20-1
clone size: few
D gene: .
J gene: TRBJ1-1
CDR3 protein: CSARQGQYTEAFF
CDR3 DNA: TGCAGTGCTAGGCAAGGACAGTACACTGAAGCTTTCTTT

V gene: TRBV24-1
clone size: few
D gene: TRBD2
J gene: TRBJ2-2
CDR3 protein: CATSDSGSGRTGELFF
CDR3 DNA: TGTGCCACCAGTGACAGCGGGAGTGGTAGGACCGGGGAGCTGTTTTTT

V gene: TRBV5-1
clone size: .
D gene: .
J gene: TRBJ1-1
CDR3 protein: CASSLWLTEWNTEAFF
CDR3 DNA: TGCGCCAGCAGCTTATGGCTGACCGAGTGGAACACTGAAGCTTTCTTT

V gene: TRBV6-1
clone size: many
D gene: TRBD2
J gene: TRBJ2-3
CDR3 protein: CASTRLAGHTDTQYF
CDR3 DNA: TGTGCCAGCACCCGACTAGCGGGGCACACAGATACGCAGTATTTT

V gene: TRBV20-1
clone size: .
D gene: .
J gene: TRBJ2-1
CDR3 protein: CSAGSPGTGTRSYNEQFF
CDR3 DNA: TGCAGTGCTGGATCCCCTGGGACGGGGACACGGTCCTACAATGAGCAGTTCTTC

V gene: TRBV15
clone size: many
D gene: .
J gene: TRBJ1-2
CDR3 protein: CATSRGGTGRHYGYTF
CDR3 DNA: TGTGCCACCAGCAGAGGGGGAACAGGGAGACACTATGGCTACACCTTC

V gene: TRBV6-5
clone size: many
D gene: .
J gene: TRBJ1-2
CDR3 protein: CAAGPRGPHGYTF
CDR3 DNA: TGTGCCGCGGGGCCCAGGGGACCCCATGGCTACACCTTC

V gene: TRBV7-9
clone size: few
D gene: .
J gene: TRBJ2-7
CDR3 protein: CASSSRDMPYEQYF
CDR3 DNA: TGTGCCAGCAGCTCGCGGGACATGCCCTACGAGCAGTACTTC

V gene: TRBV9
clone size: .
D gene: .
J gene: TRBJ1-1
CDR3 protein: CASSVGGMGTEAFF
CDR3 DNA: TGTGCCAGCAGCGTAGGGGGGATGGGGACTGAAGCTTTCTTT

V gene: TRBV7-9
clone size: many
D gene: .
J gene: TRBJ1-1
CDR3 protein: CASSSQGNTEAFF
CDR3 DNA: TGTGCCAGCAGCTCACAGGGGAACACTGAAGCTTTCTTT

V gene: TRBV5-1
clone size: few
D gene: .
J gene: TRBJ1-2
CDR3 protein: CASNSIDDGYTF
CDR3 DNA: TGCGCCAGCAACTCAATAGATGATGGCTACACCTTC

V gene: TRBV12-3/TRBV12-4
clone size: .
D gene: .
J gene: TRBJ2-6
CDR3 protein: CASSLDWGAGANVLTF
CDR3 DNA: TGTGCCAGCAGTTTAGATTGGGGGGCTGGGGCCAACGTCCTGACTTTC

V gene: TRBV20-1
clone size: .
D gene: TRBD1
J gene: TRBJ2-5
CDR3 protein: CSVDRVRGETQYF
CDR3 DNA: TGCAGTGTGGACAGGGTCAGAGGAGAGACCCAGTACTTC

V gene: TRBV20-1
clone size: many
D gene: .
J gene: TRBJ2-7
CDR3 protein: CSARPGAYEQYF
CDR3 DNA: TGCAGTGCTAGACCGGGGGCATACGAGCAGTACTTC

V gene: TRBV14
clone size: few
D gene: .
J gene: TRBJ2-5
CDR3 protein: CASSQVGTHFAQETQYF
CDR3 DNA: TGTGCCAGCAGCCAAGTTGGGACTCACTTTGCCCAAGAGACCCAGTACTTC

V gene: TRBV7-8
clone size: many
D gene: .
J gene: TRBJ2-1
CDR3 protein: CASSETLNEQFF
CDR3 DNA: TGTGCCAGCTCCGAGACCCTAAATGAGCAGTTCTTC

V gene: TRBV20-1
clone size: few
D gene: .
J gene: TRBJ2-5
CDR3 protein: CSASRVGGVGETQYF
CDR3 DNA: TGCAGTGCTAGTAGGGTCGGGGGTGTTGGAGAGACCCAGTACTTC

V gene: TRBV11-3
clone size: few
D gene: TRBD1
J gene: TRBJ1-1
CDR3 protein: CASSMDRGTEAFF
CDR3 DNA: TGTGCCAGCAGCATGGACAGGGGGACTGAAGCTTTCTTT

V gene: TRBV20-1
clone size: .
D gene: TRBD1
J gene: TRBJ1-2
CDR3 protein: CSANRGPGYTF
CDR3 DNA: TGCAGTGCTAACAGGGGTCCTGGCTACACCTTC

V gene: TRBV3-1
clone size: few
D gene: TRBD1
J gene: TRBJ1-1
CDR3 protein: CASSQGQGARSFF
CDR3 DNA: TGTGCCAGCAGCCAGGGACAGGGGGCTAGATCTTTCTTT

V gene: TRBV5-6
clone size: .
D gene: .
J gene: TRBJ2-3
CDR3 protein: CASSLHPPSSVDTQYF
CDR3 DNA: TGTGCCAGCAGCTTGCACCCTCCGAGTTCCGTGGATACGCAGTATTTT

V gene: TRBV6-2/TRBV6-3
clone size: many
D gene: .
J gene: TRBJ1-1
CDR3 protein: CASNRKGPETAVLF
CDR3 DNA: TGTGCCAGCAACAGGAAGGGACCAGAGACGGCGGTTCTCTTT

V gene: TRBV6-2/TRBV6-3
clone size: many
D gene: .
J gene: TRBJ2-1
CDR3 protein: CASLAGRLLSGQFF
CDR3 DNA: TGTGCCAGCCTCGCGGGGCGACTCCTCTCGGGGCAGTTCTTC

V gene: TRBV21-1
clone size: .
D gene: .
J gene: TRBJ2-7
CDR3 protein: CDSSNDPTSGRAKQYF
CDR3 DNA: TGTGACAGCAGCAATGACCCGACTAGCGGGAGGGCTAAGCAGTACTTC

V gene: TRBV7-2
clone size: many
D gene: TRBD2
J gene: TRBJ2-7
CDR3 protein: CASSRTRLADSYEQYF
CDR3 DNA: TGTGCCAGCAGCAGAACGAGACTAGCGGATTCCTACGAGCAGTACTTC

V gene: TRBV2
clone size: .
D gene: .
J gene: TRBJ2-1
CDR3 protein: CASRWDRDYYNEQFF
CDR3 DNA: TGTGCCAGCAGATGGGACCGCGACTACTACAATGAGCAGTTCTTC

V gene: TRBV20-1
clone size: many
D gene: .
J gene: TRBJ2-7
CDR3 protein: CSAAPRGTTYEQYF
CDR3 DNA: TGCAGTGCTGCTCCTCGGGGAACTACCTACGAGCAGTACTTC

V gene: TRBV4-3
clone size: .
D gene: .
J gene: TRBJ2-7
CDR3 protein: CASSLEAQNVDEQYF
CDR3 DNA: TGCGCCAGCAGCCTGGAGGCTCAAAACGTCGACGAGCAGTACTTC

V gene: TRBV20-1
clone size: .
D gene: TRBD1
J gene: TRBJ1-4
CDR3 protein: CSAGDRGAFNEKLFF
CDR3 DNA: TGCAGTGCTGGGGACAGGGGGGCCTTCAATGAAAAACTGTTTTTT

V gene: TRBV23-1
clone size: few
D gene: TRBD2
J gene: TRBJ2-3
CDR3 protein: CANTLAGGPGPNSTDTQYF
CDR3 DNA: TGCGCGAATACACTAGCGGGAGGGCCGGGACCAAACAGCACAGATACGCAGTATTTT